The rows below give T cell receptor beta chains drawn from one sample of a study of patients and donors after allogeneic stem cell transplantation. From the RT-PCR reads, TCRdb called clonotypes with MiXCR, one entry per CDR3 protein. The table records roughly 1,700 distinct CDR3 sequences, around a quarter of them present only once. Material: blood, either unsorted or a sorted T cell fraction (not recorded which). Receptors originate from a human donor who was either an allogeneic HSCT recipient or a stem cell or donor lymphocyte infusion donor (not recorded which). It is not recorded whose cells these are; they may come from a transplant donor. The CDR3 runs from the conserved cysteine through the conserved F or W. D genes are given only for firm matches. Expanded clones get a size class; other rows say once, few or many, or leave the size out.

CDR3 DNA,CDR3 protein,V gene,clone size,CDR3 length,D gene,J gene
TGCAGCGTTAGAAGGGGCTCCTACAATGAGCAGTTCTTC,CSVRRGSYNEQFF,TRBV29-1,.,13,.,TRBJ2-1
TGCGCCAGCAGCTCAGAGGGCTACGAGCAGTACTTC,CASSSEGYEQYF,TRBV5-1,large,12,.,TRBJ2-7
TGCGCCAGCAGCTTGACTTCCGGGGGCCGGAACACCGGGGAGCTGTTTTTT,CASSLTSGGRNTGELFF,TRBV5-1,medium-sized,17,.,TRBJ2-2
TGTGCCAGCAGTTACTCGAAGTCCGGCTATGGCTACACCTTC,CASSYSKSGYGYTF,TRBV28,few,14,.,TRBJ1-2
TGTGCCAGCAGCCAAGACCCATCCCGGACGGGGGGCTCTGGAAACACCATATATTTT,CASSQDPSRTGGSGNTIYF,TRBV3-1,.,19,.,TRBJ1-3
TGTGCCAGCAGCTGGGACAGAGACGAGCAGTACTTC,CASSWDRDEQYF,TRBV5-6,.,12,TRBD1,TRBJ2-7
TGTGCCAGTACCGAACTAGCGGACCCTCCCGGTGAGCAGTTCTTC,CASTELADPPGEQFF,TRBV19,few,15,TRBD2,TRBJ2-1
TGTGCCAGCAGCTTAAGACGTCCTAGCACAGATACGCAGTATTTT,CASSLRRPSTDTQYF,TRBV11-2,once,15,.,TRBJ2-3
TGTGCCAGCAGCTTGGGTTCCGGTAATTCACCCCTCCACTTT,CASSLGSGNSPLHF,TRBV7-3,.,14,.,TRBJ1-6
TGTGCCAGCAGTTACCCCCGGACCTCGGGGTTGAACACCGGGGAGCTGTTTTTT,CASSYPRTSGLNTGELFF,TRBV6-2/TRBV6-3,medium-sized,18,.,TRBJ2-2
TGCAGCACTTCAGGGGCGCGGGACACTGAAGCTTTCTTT,CSTSGARDTEAFF,TRBV29-1,few,13,.,TRBJ1-1
TGCGCCAGCAGCGTACGGACAGGGGAAGAGACCCAGTACTTC,CASSVRTGEETQYF,TRBV5-1,medium-sized,14,TRBD1,TRBJ2-5
TGCGCCAGCAGCTTGAGTCAGGCCATCGGGGCTGAAGCTTTCTTT,CASSLSQAIGAEAFF,TRBV5-1,.,15,.,TRBJ1-1